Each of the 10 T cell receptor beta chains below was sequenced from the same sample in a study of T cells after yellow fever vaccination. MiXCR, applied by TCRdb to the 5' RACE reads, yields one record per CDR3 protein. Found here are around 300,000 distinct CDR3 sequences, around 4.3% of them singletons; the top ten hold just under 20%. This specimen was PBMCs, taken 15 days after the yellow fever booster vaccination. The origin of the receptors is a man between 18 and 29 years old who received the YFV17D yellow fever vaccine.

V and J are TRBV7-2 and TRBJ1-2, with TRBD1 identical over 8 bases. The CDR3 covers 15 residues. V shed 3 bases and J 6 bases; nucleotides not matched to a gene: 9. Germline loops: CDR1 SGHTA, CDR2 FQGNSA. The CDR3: CASSFVHRGDDGYTF. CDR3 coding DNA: TGTGCCAGCAGCTTTGTCCACAGGGGGGACGATGGCTACACCTTC.

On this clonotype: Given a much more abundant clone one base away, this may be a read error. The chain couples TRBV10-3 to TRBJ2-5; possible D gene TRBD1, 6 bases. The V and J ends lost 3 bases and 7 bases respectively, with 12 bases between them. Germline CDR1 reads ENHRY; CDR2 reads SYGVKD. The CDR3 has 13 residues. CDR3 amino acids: CAISEQGPGTQYF. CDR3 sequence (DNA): TGTGCCATCAGTGAACAGGGCCCGGGGACCCAGTACTTC.

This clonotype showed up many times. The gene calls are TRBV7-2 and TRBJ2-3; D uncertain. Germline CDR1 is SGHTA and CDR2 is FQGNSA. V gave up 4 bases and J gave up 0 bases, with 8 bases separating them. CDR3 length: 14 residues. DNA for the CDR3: TGTGCCAGCAGCTCTCCGAGCAGCACAGATACGCAGTATTTT. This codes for CASSSPSSTDTQYF. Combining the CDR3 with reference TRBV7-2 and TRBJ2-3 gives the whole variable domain GAGVSQSPSNKVTEKGKDVELRCDPISGHTALYWYRQSLGQGLEFLIYFQGNSAPDKSGLPSDRFSAERTGGSVSTLTIQRTQQEDSAVYLCASSSPSSTDTQYFGPGTRLTVL.

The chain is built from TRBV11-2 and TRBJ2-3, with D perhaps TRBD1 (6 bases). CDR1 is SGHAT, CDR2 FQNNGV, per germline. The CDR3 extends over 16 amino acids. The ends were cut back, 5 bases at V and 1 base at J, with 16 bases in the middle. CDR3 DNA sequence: TGTGCCAGCAGCACTCGGACAGTGGATGGCACAGATACGCAGTATTTT. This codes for CASSTRTVDGTDTQYF.

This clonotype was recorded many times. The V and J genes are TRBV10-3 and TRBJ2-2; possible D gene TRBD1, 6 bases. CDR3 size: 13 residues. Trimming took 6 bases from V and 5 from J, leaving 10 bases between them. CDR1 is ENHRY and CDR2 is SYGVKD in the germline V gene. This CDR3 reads CAIRVTGTGELFF. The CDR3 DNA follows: TGTGCCATCAGAGTAACAGGGACCGGGGAGCTGTTTTTT.

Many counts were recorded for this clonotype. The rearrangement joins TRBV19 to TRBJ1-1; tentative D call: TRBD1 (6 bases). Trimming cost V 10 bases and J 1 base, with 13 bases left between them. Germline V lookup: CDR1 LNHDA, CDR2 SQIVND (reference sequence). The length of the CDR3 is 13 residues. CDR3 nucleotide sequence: TGTGCCACCAAGGACAGACAGAACACTGAAGCTTTCTTT. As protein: CATKDRQNTEAFF.

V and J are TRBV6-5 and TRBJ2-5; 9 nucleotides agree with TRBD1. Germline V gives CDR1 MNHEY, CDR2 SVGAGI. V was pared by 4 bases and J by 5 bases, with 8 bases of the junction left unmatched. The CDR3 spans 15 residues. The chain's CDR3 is CASSLKGQGVETQYF. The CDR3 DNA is TGTGCCAGCAGTTTAAAGGGACAGGGAGTGGAGACCCAGTACTTC.

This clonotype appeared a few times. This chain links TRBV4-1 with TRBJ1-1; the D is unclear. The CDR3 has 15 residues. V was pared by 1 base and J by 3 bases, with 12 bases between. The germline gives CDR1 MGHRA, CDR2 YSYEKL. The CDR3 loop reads CASSQVEGLDTEAFF. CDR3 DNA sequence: TGCGCCAGCAGCCAAGTTGAGGGCCTCGACACTGAAGCTTTCTTT.

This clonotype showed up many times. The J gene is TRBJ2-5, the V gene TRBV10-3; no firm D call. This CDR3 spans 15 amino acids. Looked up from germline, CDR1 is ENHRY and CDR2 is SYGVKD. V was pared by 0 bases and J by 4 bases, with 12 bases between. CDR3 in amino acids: CAISESGRQIETQYF. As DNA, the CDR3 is TGTGCCATCAGTGAGTCGGGCCGACAAATAGAGACCCAGTACTTC.

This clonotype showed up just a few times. CDR3 bases: TGCGCCAGCAGCCAAGAGGGGGCGTGGACTGAAGCTTTCTTT. Its translation is CASSQEGAWTEAFF. The rearrangement links TRBV4-1 to TRBJ1-1; D perhaps matches TRBD1 (6 bases). The CDR3 covers 14 residues. Germline V gene data show CDR1 as MGHRA and CDR2 as YSYEKL. V gave up 0 bases and J gave up 5 bases, with 10 bases separating them.